The rows below give T cell receptor beta chains drawn from one sample of a study of control samples from healthy donors and cancer patients. The repertoire was sequenced with immunoSEQ multiplex PCR; TCRdb's copy has only in-frame clones and lacks some. The top ten clones hold 4.1% of a sample with roughly 180,000 clones, around 93% of them seen once. Source material: blood. The receptors come from an older woman in good health. The CDR3 runs from the conserved cysteine through the conserved F or W. D genes are given only for firm matches. Only some rows state a clone size, as once, few, many or a class for expanded clones.

TRBJ2-2	TRBV18	NA	NA	TGTGCCAGCTCACCAAGAAGTCCCGGGATACAAACCGGGGAGCTGTTTTTT	CASSPRSPGIQTGELFF
TRBJ2-2	TRBV29-1	NA	TRBD2	TGCAGCGCGCGACAACTAGCGGGGACGGACGGGGAGCTGTTTTTT	CSARQLAGTDGELFF
TRBJ1-1	TRBV29-1	NA	NA	TGCAGCGAGTCAATAAGGGGACACTATGAAGCTTTCTTT	CSESIRGHYEAFF
TRBJ2-5	TRBV7-8	NA	NA	TGTGCCAGCAGTCTTCTAGCGCTAGGGGAGACCCAGTACTTC	CASSLLALGETQYF
TRBJ2-1	TRBV7-2	NA	TRBD1	TGTGCCAGCAGCTGGAGTACAGGGGTCCCGGAGCAGTTCTTC	CASSWSTGVPEQFF
TRBJ2-2	TRBV4-1	NA	TRBD1	TGCGCCAGCAGCCAAATCAGGGGGCACGGACACCGGGGAGCTGTTTTT	CASSQIRGHGHRGAVF
TRBJ2-7	TRBV2	NA	TRBD1	TGTGCCAGCAAAGGACAGGGGGCCTCCTACGAGCAGTACTTC	CASKGQGASYEQYF
TRBJ2-5	TRBV2	NA	NA	TGTGCCAGCAAGAGGAGCGGACAAGAGACCCAGTACTTC	CASKRSGQETQYF
TRBJ2-7	TRBV5-1	NA	TRBD1	TGCGCCAGCAGCTTGGGACAGGGGGCCTACGAGCAGTACTTC	CASSLGQGAYEQYF
TRBJ2-7	TRBV7-2	NA	NA	TGTGCCAGCAGCCGGCATTGGGAGCAGTACTTC	CASSRHWEQYF
TRBJ1-5	TRBV19	NA	NA	TGTGCCAGTAGTGCAAACAGGGATGGCAATCAGCCCCAGCATTTT	CASSANRDGNQPQHF
TRBJ1-6	TRBV5-6	NA	NA	TGTGCCAGTGAGCTTGGTGCTTTTGGGTCATCCTATAATTCACCCCTCCACTTT	CASELGAFGSSYNSPLHF
TRBJ1-1	TRBV7-9	NA	NA	TGTGCCAGCACCAGATCGGCAGGGTTCACCGACACTGAAGCTTTCTTT	CASTRSAGFTDTEAFF
TRBJ2-5	TRBV4-1	NA	NA	TGCGCCAGCAGCCACTTTGGGGGGCGGGAGACCCAGTACTTC	CASSHFGGRETQYF
TRBJ1-2	TRBV30	few	NA	TGTGCCTGGAGTCCCCAGGGTGGCTATGGCTACACCTTC	CAWSPQGGYGYTF
TRBJ2-3	TRBV2	NA	NA	TGTGCCAGCGTCCGGAACCCCAGGGCAGATACGCAGTATTTT	CASVRNPRADTQYF
TRBJ2-1	TRBV5-1	NA	NA	TGCGCCAGCAGCTTGGGGCCAAGGGAGGAGAATGAGCAGTTCTTC	CASSLGPREENEQFF
TRBJ1-4	TRBV6-6	NA	TRBD1	TGTGCCAGCGAACCGGGACAGGGGGGTCTTAATGAAAAACTGTTTTTT	CASEPGQGGLNEKLFF
TRBJ2-5	TRBV6-4	NA	NA	TGTGCCAGCAGTGAACAGGGTGGGGAGACCCAGTACTTC	CASSEQGGETQYF
TRBJ2-3	TRBV6-2/TRBV6-3	NA	NA	TGTGCCAGCAGTTACTCGCTACTAGCTCCCCTCACAGATACGCAGTATTTT	CASSYSLLAPLTDTQYF
TRBJ1-4	TRBV9	NA	NA	TGTGCCAGCAGCCCCGGGGGTACTAATGAAAAACTGTTTTTT	CASSPGGTNEKLFF
TRBJ1-1	TRBV21-1	NA	NA	TGTGCCAGCAAAACACGGGGACAGGGGAACACTGAAGCTTTCTTT	CASKTRGQGNTEAFF
TRBJ1-6	TRBV29-1	NA	NA	TGCAGCGTTGCTGTCACGGATGGACGATCACCCCTCCACTTT	CSVAVTDGRSPLHF
TRBJ2-1	TRBV7-2	NA	NA	TGTGCCAGCAGCGCCCCTTTGGCGTGGGGGCAGTTCTTC	CASSAPLAWGQFF
TRBJ1-1	TRBV6-5	once	TRBD1	TGTGCCAGCAGTCGGTCTTCACAGGGGGCTTCTGAAGCTTTCTTT	CASSRSSQGASEAFF
TRBJ1-1	TRBV18	NA	NA	TGTGCCAGCTCACCACCTTATTTGCTGAACACTGAAGCTTTCTTT	CASSPPYLLNTEAFF
TRBJ2-5	TRBV5-6	NA	NA	TGTGCCAGCAGCTTGTGGACGCGGGAAGAGACCCAGTACTTC	CASSLWTREETQYF
TRBJ1-2	TRBV11-2	NA	NA	TGTGCCAGCAGCCGGGGTCAATACGTTGGAGGCTACACCTTC	CASSRGQYVGGYTF
TRBJ1-2	TRBV7-2	NA	NA	TGTGCCACCTCCTTAGGGGTCCACGGCTACACCTTC	CATSLGVHGYTF
TRBJ2-1	TRBV7-3	NA	TRBD1	TGTGCCAGCAGCTTAGGGACAGGGAACAATGAGCAGTTCTTC	CASSLGTGNNEQFF
TRBJ1-5	TRBV7-2	NA	NA	TGTGCCAGCAGCTTATTATCAGTAGGCACGTATAGCAATCAGCCCCAGCATTTT	CASSLLSVGTYSNQPQHF
TRBJ2-5	TRBV5-1	NA	NA	TGCGCCAGCAGCTTGGATCGGGAGACCCAGTACTTC	CASSLDRETQYF
TRBJ2-3	TRBV10-3	NA	NA	TGTGCCACCGACGCTGGGGGAGATACGCAGTATTTT	CATDAGGDTQYF
TRBJ2-5	TRBV10-3	NA	TRBD2	TGTGCCATCAGTGCCGGGGGAGGCGGGGGGCTCAATGGAGAGACCCAGTACTTC	CAISAGGGGGLNGETQYF
TRBJ2-3	TRBV5-8	once	NA	TGTGCCAGCAGCCGGATCGAGAGGAGGGTAGGAGATACGCAGTATTTT	CASSRIERRVGDTQYF
TRBJ1-2	TRBV6-4	NA	NA	TGTGCCAGCAGCGCTACAAGTTCTCCGGTCGGTTATATCTATGGCTACACCTTC	CASSATSSPVGYIYGYTF
TRBJ1-5	TRBV7-9	NA	TRBD1	TGTGCCAGCAGCAGCCGGGACAGCCCCAATCAGCCCCAGCATTTT	CASSSRDSPNQPQHF
TRBJ1-1	TRBV19	few	NA	TGTGCCAGTAGTATAGGGCAGCCTGTTGAAGCTTTCTTT	CASSIGQPVEAFF
TRBJ1-1	TRBV27	NA	TRBD1	TGTGCCAGCAGTACGCCCCGGGACAGGGGGTTCACTGAAGCTTTCTTT	CASSTPRDRGFTEAFF
TRBJ2-3	TRBV6-5	NA	TRBD2	TGTGCCAGCAGAGAGGGACTAGCGGGGGGAGATACGCAGTATTTT	CASREGLAGGDTQYF
TRBJ1-2	TRBV27	NA	NA	TGTGCCAGCAGTTTAAGGGCAGGGATTGATGGCTACACCTTC	CASSLRAGIDGYTF
TRBJ2-1	TRBV3-1/TRBV3-2	NA	TRBD2	TGTGCCAGCAGCCCCAGCGGGGGGACAACTTTGCCCAGGGAGCAGTTCTTC	CASSPSGGTTLPREQFF
TRBJ1-1	TRBV4-1	NA	NA	TGCGCCAGCAGCCAAGGGCAGGGGCCCATAGGGACTGAAGCTTTCTTT	CASSQGQGPIGTEAFF
TRBJ1-2	TRBV2	NA	NA	TGTGCCAGCACTGAGGAGGGAGGTGGCTATGGCTACACCTTC	CASTEEGGGYGYTF
TRBJ1-5	TRBV27	NA	NA	TGTGCCAGCAGTTTGACAGGTAGCAATCAGCCCCAGCATTTT	CASSLTGSNQPQHF
TRBJ1-2	TRBV27	NA	TRBD1	TGTGCCAGCAGTCGGGACAGGGGGCCCTATGGCTACACCTTC	CASSRDRGPYGYTF
TRBJ1-5	TRBV2	NA	NA	TGTGCCAGCAGTTACAGTCTCTATTGGCCCCAGCATTTT	CASSYSLYWPQHF
TRBJ2-3	TRBV7-6	NA	TRBD2	TGTGCCAGCAGGCCCCTAGCGGGGGGGAGCACAGATACGCAGTATTTT	CASRPLAGGSTDTQYF
TRBJ1-4	TRBV6-5	once	NA	TGTGCCAGCAGTTACTCTGGCAGGCCGTTAGACGAAAAACTGTTTTTT	CASSYSGRPLDEKLFF
TRBJ2-7	TRBV30	few	NA	TGTGCCTGGAGCGTAGGGATTTACGAGCAGTACTTC	CAWSVGIYEQYF
TRBJ1-6	TRBV9	NA	TRBD1	TGTGCCAGCAGCGTAGGTTCAGGGGGAGATTCACCCCTCCACTTT	CASSVGSGGDSPLHF
TRBJ1-2	TRBV19	NA	TRBD1	TGTGCCAGTAGTATCGGATTTGGGACAGGACCACCTCCTCTTCTCGTTGGCTACACCTTC	CASSIGFGTGPPPLLVGYTF
TRBJ1-5	TRBV6-5	NA	NA	TGTGCCAGCAGTTACGGGCAGGCGGGCCGGCCCCAGCATTTT	CASSYGQAGRPQHF